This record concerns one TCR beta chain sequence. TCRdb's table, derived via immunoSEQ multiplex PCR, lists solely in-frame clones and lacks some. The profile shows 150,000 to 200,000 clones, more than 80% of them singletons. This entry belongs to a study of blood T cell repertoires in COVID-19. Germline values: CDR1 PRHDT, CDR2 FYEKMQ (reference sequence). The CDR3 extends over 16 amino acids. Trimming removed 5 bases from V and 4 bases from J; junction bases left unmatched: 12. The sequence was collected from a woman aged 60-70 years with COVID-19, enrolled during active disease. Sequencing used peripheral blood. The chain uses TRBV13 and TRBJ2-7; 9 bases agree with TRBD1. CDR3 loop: CASSPTQGAEGYEQYF. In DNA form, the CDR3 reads TGTGCCAGCAGCCCGACACAGGGGGCGGAGGGATACGAGCAGTACTTC. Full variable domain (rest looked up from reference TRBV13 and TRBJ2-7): AAGVIQSPRHLIKEKRETATLKCYPIPRHDTVYWYQQGPGQDPQFLISFYEKMQSDKGSIPDRFSAQQFSDYHSELNMSSLELGDSALYFCASSPTQGAEGYEQYFGPGTRLTVT.